This TCR beta chain was profiled in a study of neoadjuvant anti-PD-1 for oral cavity cancer. Study-wide results and limits: Post-nivolumab, blood T cell clonality was significantly elevated in non-responders.

Stated time point: after neoadjuvant nivolumab, at surgical resection. Six replicates per PBMC sample, mostly from 450 to 600 ng of genomic DNA. The protocol was immunoSEQ multiplex PCR, while the TCRdb copy is restricted to in-frame clones and leaves out a portion. The sample has approximately 42,000 clones, about three quarters seen once; the top ten hold around 4.4%. Of note for this clone: The target antigen is unknown.

Germline V gene lookup returns CDR1 SGHDT and CDR2 YYEEEE. The CDR3 is 17 amino acids. Losses at the gene ends were 3 bases for V and 0 bases for J; bases not matched to a gene: 6. This material consisted of PBMCs, taken after nivolumab (anti-PD-1) treatment. This sequence originates from a person between 40 and 79 years old with oral cavity squamous cell carcinoma. The rearrangement joins TRBV5-6 to TRBJ2-6; 7 bases are shared with TRBD1. The CDR3 DNA sequence: TGTGCCAGCAGCTGGGGCAGGGGGAGCTCTGGGGCCAACGTCCTGACTTTC. It codes for CASSWGRGSSGANVLTF.